This is a list of T cell receptor beta chains from one sample in a study of blood T cells in healthy people across ages. TCRdb passed the 5' RACE reads through MiXCR, listing each CDR3 protein once. Altogether fewer than 2 million distinct CDR3 sequences are present, 35% to 50% being singletons, with the ten largest covering more than 20%. Sequencing was performed on blood. The receptors were gathered from a human donor in good health. Both conserved end residues are part of each CDR3. Fields, in order: CDR3 protein, CDR3 DNA, D gene, clone size, V gene, J gene. The D gene is left open where the match is weak. Size values are once, few and many counts, or a class for expanded clones, and some rows have none.

cdr3_aa: CASSELGQGYNEQFF
cdr3_nt: TGTGCCAGCAGCGAACTAGGACAGGGATACAATGAGCAGTTCTTC
d_call: TRBD1
clone_size: -
v_call: TRBV2
j_call: TRBJ2-1

cdr3_aa: CASSVRDVSYEQYF
cdr3_nt: TGTGCCAGCAGCGTCCGGGACGTCTCCTACGAGCAGTACTTC
d_call: -
clone_size: -
v_call: TRBV7-6
j_call: TRBJ2-7

cdr3_aa: CASSTDRGYEQYF
cdr3_nt: TGCGCCAGCAGCACGGACAGGGGCTACGAGCAGTACTTC
d_call: TRBD1
clone_size: -
v_call: TRBV5-1
j_call: TRBJ2-7

cdr3_aa: CASSLGVQPAGTF
cdr3_nt: TGTGCCAGCAGCTTGGGGGTCCAACCGGCTGGCACCTTC
d_call: -
clone_size: -
v_call: TRBV5-6
j_call: TRBJ1-2

cdr3_aa: CASSYHRTEDNSPLHF
cdr3_nt: TGTGCCAGCAGTTACCACCGGACAGAGGATAATTCACCCCTCCACTTT
d_call: -
clone_size: few
v_call: TRBV6-2/TRBV6-3
j_call: TRBJ1-6

cdr3_aa: CASSQETGMGDEKLFF
cdr3_nt: TGCGCCAGCAGCCAGGAAACAGGGATGGGGGACGAAAAACTGTTTTTT
d_call: -
clone_size: -
v_call: TRBV4-3
j_call: TRBJ1-4

cdr3_aa: CASSLDPAGETNTGELFF
cdr3_nt: TGTGCCAGCAGCTTAGATCCAGCGGGGGAAACGAACACCGGGGAGCTGTTTTTT
d_call: TRBD2
clone_size: once
v_call: TRBV7-2
j_call: TRBJ2-2

cdr3_aa: CASKGTSGGYEQYF
cdr3_nt: TGTGCCAGCAAAGGGACTAGCGGGGGATACGAGCAGTACTTC
d_call: TRBD2
clone_size: few
v_call: TRBV12-3/TRBV12-4
j_call: TRBJ2-7

cdr3_aa: CASSGQGRHYYEQYF
cdr3_nt: TGTGCCAGCAGTGGACAGGGACGGCACTACTACGAGCAGTACTTC
d_call: TRBD1
clone_size: -
v_call: TRBV28
j_call: TRBJ2-7

cdr3_aa: CASSPSGGTHEQYF
cdr3_nt: TGTGCCAGCAGCCCTAGCGGGGGTACCCACGAGCAGTACTTC
d_call: TRBD2
clone_size: -
v_call: TRBV7-2
j_call: TRBJ2-7

cdr3_aa: CASSALDGGRGEQFF
cdr3_nt: TGTGCCAGCAGTGCGCTGGACGGCGGGAGGGGTGAGCAGTTCTTC
d_call: TRBD2
clone_size: -
v_call: TRBV12-3/TRBV12-4
j_call: TRBJ2-1

cdr3_aa: CASSLSRTGIYNEQFF
cdr3_nt: TGTGCCAGCAGCTTATCCCGGACAGGGATATACAATGAGCAGTTCTTC
d_call: TRBD1
clone_size: -
v_call: TRBV11-3
j_call: TRBJ2-1

cdr3_aa: CASSKRGGIRETQYF
cdr3_nt: TGTGCCAGCAGCAAGCGGGGGGGGATTCGAGAGACCCAGTACTTC
d_call: TRBD2
clone_size: -
v_call: TRBV13
j_call: TRBJ2-5

cdr3_aa: CASSGSGTSVMETQYF
cdr3_nt: TGTGCCAGCAGCGGGTCCGGGACTAGCGTTATGGAGACCCAGTACTTC
d_call: TRBD2
clone_size: -
v_call: TRBV9
j_call: TRBJ2-5

cdr3_aa: CASTSGASGRETQYF
cdr3_nt: TGTGCCAGCACCTCTGGGGCTAGCGGGAGAGAGACCCAGTACTTC
d_call: TRBD2
clone_size: once
v_call: TRBV7-2
j_call: TRBJ2-5

cdr3_aa: CASSLTGSATFYGYTF
cdr3_nt: TGCGCCAGCAGCCTAACAGGGTCCGCGACCTTCTATGGCTACACCTTC
d_call: -
clone_size: -
v_call: TRBV4-3
j_call: TRBJ1-2

cdr3_aa: CASSFGLAGLRDTQYF
cdr3_nt: TGTGCCAGCAGTTTCGGACTAGCGGGACTTAGGGATACGCAGTATTTT
d_call: TRBD2
clone_size: -
v_call: TRBV28
j_call: TRBJ2-3

cdr3_aa: CASSQEVLSTSGFEQYF
cdr3_nt: TGCGCCAGCAGCCAAGAAGTCCTCTCGACCAGCGGGTTCGAGCAGTACTTC
d_call: -
clone_size: -
v_call: TRBV4-3
j_call: TRBJ2-7

cdr3_aa: CASSQPDHGYTF
cdr3_nt: TGTGCCAGCAGCCAACCGGATCATGGCTACACCTTC
d_call: -
clone_size: few
v_call: TRBV4-2
j_call: TRBJ1-2

cdr3_aa: CASSLVPGQINSPLHF
cdr3_nt: TGTGCCAGCAGCTTGGTTCCGGGCCAAATTAATTCACCCCTCCACTTT
d_call: -
clone_size: -
v_call: TRBV7-2
j_call: TRBJ1-6

cdr3_aa: CASSRGIATNEKLFF
cdr3_nt: TGTGCCAGCAGCCGGGGGATTGCAACTAATGAAAAACTGTTTTTT
d_call: -
clone_size: -
v_call: TRBV7-9
j_call: TRBJ1-4

cdr3_aa: CSAEVELAGGYEQYF
cdr3_nt: TGCAGTGCTGAGGTGGAACTAGCCGGGGGCTACGAGCAGTACTTC
d_call: -
clone_size: -
v_call: TRBV20-1
j_call: TRBJ2-7

cdr3_aa: CASSLPQGSWETQYF
cdr3_nt: TGTGCCAGCAGCTTACCCCAAGGAAGTTGGGAGACCCAGTACTTC
d_call: -
clone_size: -
v_call: TRBV7-2
j_call: TRBJ2-5

cdr3_aa: CATGGQSPYNEQFF
cdr3_nt: TGTGCCACCGGCGGACAAAGTCCCTACAATGAGCAGTTCTTC
d_call: -
clone_size: few
v_call: TRBV24-1
j_call: TRBJ2-1

cdr3_aa: CSASGFKDQPQHF
cdr3_nt: TGCAGTGCTAGCGGGTTTAAGGATCAGCCCCAGCATTTT
d_call: -
clone_size: few
v_call: TRBV20-1
j_call: TRBJ1-5

cdr3_aa: CASSKAFF
cdr3_nt: TGTGCCAGCTCTAAGGCTTTCTTT
d_call: -
clone_size: -
v_call: TRBV27
j_call: TRBJ1-1

cdr3_aa: CASSNSGGGSYNEQFF
cdr3_nt: TGTGCCAGCAGCAACAGCGGGGGGGGGTCCTACAATGAGCAGTTCTTC
d_call: TRBD2
clone_size: many
v_call: TRBV7-9
j_call: TRBJ2-1

cdr3_aa: CSARTGTLEAEAFF
cdr3_nt: TGCAGTGCTAGGACAGGGACCCTGGAGGCTGAAGCTTTCTTT
d_call: TRBD1
clone_size: -
v_call: TRBV20-1
j_call: TRBJ1-1

cdr3_aa: CASTQKVSHYGYTF
cdr3_nt: TGTGCCAGCACCCAGAAGGTCAGCCACTATGGCTACACCTTC
d_call: -
clone_size: few
v_call: TRBV9
j_call: TRBJ1-2

cdr3_aa: CASSPLGGREQYF
cdr3_nt: TGTGCCAGCAGTCCCCTAGGGGGGAGGGAGCAGTACTTC
d_call: -
clone_size: -
v_call: TRBV27
j_call: TRBJ2-7

cdr3_aa: CASSLARWQGGEKLFF
cdr3_nt: TGTGCCAGCAGCTTAGCCAGATGGCAGGGTGGCGAAAAACTGTTTTTT
d_call: -
clone_size: once
v_call: TRBV7-2
j_call: TRBJ1-4

cdr3_aa: CAISAAANRDIKGTQYF
cdr3_nt: TGTGCCATCAGTGCGGCGGCAAACCGGGACATTAAAGGGACCCAGTACTTC
d_call: -
clone_size: few
v_call: TRBV10-3
j_call: TRBJ2-5

cdr3_aa: CASTGTRALTSEQYF
cdr3_nt: TGTGCCAGCACCGGGACCAGGGCCCTGACCTCCGAGCAGTACTTC
d_call: -
clone_size: few
v_call: TRBV7-9
j_call: TRBJ2-7

cdr3_aa: CASSLLGQANEQFF
cdr3_nt: TGTGCCAGCTCACTACTCGGACAGGCCAATGAGCAGTTCTTC
d_call: TRBD1
clone_size: -
v_call: TRBV18
j_call: TRBJ2-1

cdr3_aa: CASALDGPYGYTF
cdr3_nt: TGCGCCAGCGCGTTGGACGGCCCCTATGGCTACACCTTC
d_call: -
clone_size: many
v_call: TRBV5-1
j_call: TRBJ1-2

cdr3_aa: CASSLNSGSGQGVPNEQFF
cdr3_nt: TGTGCCAGCAGCTTAAATTCCGGGTCGGGACAAGGGGTACCCAATGAGCAGTTCTTC
d_call: -
clone_size: -
v_call: TRBV7-3
j_call: TRBJ2-1

cdr3_aa: CASMGQGNSPLHF
cdr3_nt: TGTGCCAGCATGGGACAGGGTAATTCACCCCTCCACTTT
d_call: TRBD1
clone_size: -
v_call: TRBV2
j_call: TRBJ1-6

cdr3_aa: CASSPGLGTRSSYEQYF
cdr3_nt: TGTGCCAGCAGCCCAGGTTTGGGGACACGAAGCTCCTACGAGCAGTACTTC
d_call: -
clone_size: -
v_call: TRBV28
j_call: TRBJ2-7

cdr3_aa: CSVGFRGNTEAFF
cdr3_nt: TGCAGCGTTGGTTTCAGGGGGAACACTGAAGCTTTCTTT
d_call: -
clone_size: -
v_call: TRBV29-1
j_call: TRBJ1-1

cdr3_aa: CATRSGRNEKLFF
cdr3_nt: TGTGCCACCAGATCAGGGAGGAATGAAAAACTGTTTTTT
d_call: -
clone_size: few
v_call: TRBV15
j_call: TRBJ1-4

cdr3_aa: CASSLDLVRWEAFF
cdr3_nt: TGTGCCAGCAGCTTAGATCTTGTCAGGTGGGAAGCTTTCTTT
d_call: -
clone_size: few
v_call: TRBV11-2
j_call: TRBJ1-1

cdr3_aa: CASSYDRRGGGNEQFF
cdr3_nt: TGTGCCAGCAGTTACGATCGGCGCGGAGGGGGCAATGAGCAGTTCTTC
d_call: -
clone_size: -
v_call: TRBV6-2/TRBV6-3
j_call: TRBJ2-1

cdr3_aa: CASSFGTNPTYEQYF
cdr3_nt: TGTGCCAGCAGCTTCGGGACAAACCCCACCTACGAGCAGTACTTC
d_call: -
clone_size: -
v_call: TRBV5-6
j_call: TRBJ2-7

cdr3_aa: CSAQGARSNQPQHF
cdr3_nt: TGCAGTGCCCAGGGGGCGAGGAGCAATCAGCCCCAGCATTTT
d_call: TRBD1
clone_size: -
v_call: TRBV20-1
j_call: TRBJ1-5

cdr3_aa: CASSHPPTGVHEQFF
cdr3_nt: TGTGCCAGCAGCCATCCGCCGACAGGAGTTCATGAGCAGTTCTTC
d_call: -
clone_size: once
v_call: TRBV14
j_call: TRBJ2-1

cdr3_aa: CVSCRDFSYEQYF
cdr3_nt: TGTGTCAGCTGCCGGGACTTCTCCTACGAGCAGTACTTC
d_call: -
clone_size: -
v_call: TRBV2
j_call: TRBJ2-7

cdr3_aa: CASSPLLRRGGGYTF
cdr3_nt: TGTGCCAGCAGCCCCCTGCTTCGGAGGGGAGGGGGCTACACCTTC
d_call: -
clone_size: once
v_call: TRBV6-6
j_call: TRBJ1-2

cdr3_aa: CASSEALDTDTQYF
cdr3_nt: TGTGCCAGCAGTGAAGCCTTGGACACAGATACGCAGTATTTT
d_call: -
clone_size: once
v_call: TRBV2
j_call: TRBJ2-3

cdr3_aa: CSVSPRISLTTEAFF
cdr3_nt: TGCAGCGTTTCCCCCAGGATTTCCCTGACCACTGAAGCTTTCTTT
d_call: -
clone_size: -
v_call: TRBV29-1
j_call: TRBJ1-1

cdr3_aa: CASSPPGTGSGYADTQYF
cdr3_nt: TGTGCCAGCAGTCCCCCCGGGACAGGGTCTGGTTACGCAGATACGCAGTATTTT
d_call: TRBD1
clone_size: few
v_call: TRBV27
j_call: TRBJ2-3

cdr3_aa: CASSPLAGFPDTQYF
cdr3_nt: TGTGCCAGCAGCCCACTAGCGGGTTTCCCAGATACGCAGTATTTT
d_call: TRBD2
clone_size: -
v_call: TRBV11-2
j_call: TRBJ2-3

cdr3_aa: CASSLTPVNTEAFF
cdr3_nt: TGTGCCAGCAGCTTAACGCCGGTGAACACTGAAGCTTTCTTT
d_call: -
clone_size: -
v_call: TRBV5-5
j_call: TRBJ1-1

cdr3_aa: CASQTSGGYNEQFF
cdr3_nt: TGTGCCAGTCAGACTAGCGGGGGGTACAATGAGCAGTTCTTC
d_call: TRBD2
clone_size: few
v_call: TRBV7-2
j_call: TRBJ2-1

cdr3_aa: CSVGQADEQYF
cdr3_nt: TGCAGCGTTGGACAGGCGGACGAGCAGTACTTC
d_call: -
clone_size: -
v_call: TRBV29-1
j_call: TRBJ2-7

cdr3_aa: CASSRGQDLYEQYF
cdr3_nt: TGTGCCAGCAGCCGAGGACAGGATCTCTACGAGCAGTACTTC
d_call: TRBD1
clone_size: -
v_call: TRBV13
j_call: TRBJ2-7

cdr3_aa: CASSDFRANIQYF
cdr3_nt: TGTGCCAGCAGTGATTTCAGGGCTAACATTCAGTACTTC
d_call: -
clone_size: -
v_call: TRBV2
j_call: TRBJ2-4

cdr3_aa: CSVLGSSQDTDTQYF
cdr3_nt: TGCAGCGTTCTTGGATCGTCTCAGGACACAGATACGCAGTATTTT
d_call: -
clone_size: few
v_call: TRBV29-1
j_call: TRBJ2-3